This T cell receptor beta chain was observed in a study of regulatory T cells in long-lasting Graves disease. Time point of the sample: persistent/refractory GD, antithyroid drugs over 5 years with positive TRAb. TCR sequences were obtained from RNA taken from PBMCs. A few counts support this clonotype. Antigen: not known. Broader study findings: Newly diagnosed Graves' patients had higher TCR diversity than persistent ones.

Building of the TCR beta libraries involved iRepertoire HTBI primers and Arm-PCR of CDR3 regions. Via MiXCR, TCRdb re-called the multiplex PCR reads, giving one row per CDR3 protein. The repertoire includes roughly 430,000 distinct CDR3 sequences, 21% of them detected once, and 14% sits in the top ten. This receptor was identified in a female donor with Graves disease. This specimen was peripheral blood mononuclear cells (PBMCs), taken when the disease was refractory, from a patient treated with antithyroid drugs.

The CDR3 nucleotides are TGCAGTGCAATGTCCCCCTTGACGGTCACTGAAGCTTTCTTT. It specifies CSAMSPLTVTEAFF. This sequence joins TRBV20-1 and TRBJ1-1; D unresolved. The ends were cut back, 6 bases at V and 4 bases at J, with 18 bases in the middle. The germline CDR1 and CDR2 sequences are DFQATT and SNEGSKA (reference sequence). The CDR3 runs 14 residues.